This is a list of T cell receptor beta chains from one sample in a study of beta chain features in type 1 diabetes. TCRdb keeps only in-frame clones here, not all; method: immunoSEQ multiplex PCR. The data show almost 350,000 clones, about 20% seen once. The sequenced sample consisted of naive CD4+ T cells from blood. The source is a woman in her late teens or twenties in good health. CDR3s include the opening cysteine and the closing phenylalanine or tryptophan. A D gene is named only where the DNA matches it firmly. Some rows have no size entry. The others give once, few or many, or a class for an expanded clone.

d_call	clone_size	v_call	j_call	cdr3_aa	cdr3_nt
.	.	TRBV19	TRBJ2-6	CASSFLGPGANVLTF	TGTGCCAGTAGTTTCCTTGGGCCTGGGGCCAACGTCCTGACTTTC
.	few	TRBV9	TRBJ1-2	CASRTGDNYGYTF	TGTGCCAGCAGGACAGGAGATAACTATGGCTACACCTTC
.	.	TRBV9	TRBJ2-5	CASSVAVEETQYF	TGTGCCAGCAGCGTAGCGGTTGAAGAGACCCAGTACTTC
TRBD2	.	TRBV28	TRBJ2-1	CASSPLAGGSVYEQFF	TGTGCCAGCAGTCCGCTAGCGGGAGGTAGTGTGTATGAGCAGTTCTTC
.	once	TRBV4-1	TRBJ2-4	CASSQPGAKNIQYF	TGCGCCAGCAGCCAGCCAGGGGCCAAAAACATTCAGTACTTC
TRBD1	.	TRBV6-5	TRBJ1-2	CASSKQGKANGYTF	TGTGCCAGCAGTAAACAGGGGAAGGCTAATGGCTACACCTTC
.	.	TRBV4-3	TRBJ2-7	CASSRAPGHYEQYF	TGCGCCAGCAGCCGCGCCCCGGGACACTACGAGCAGTACTTC
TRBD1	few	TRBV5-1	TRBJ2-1	CASSIDRGTYNEQFF	TGCGCCAGCAGCATAGACAGGGGGACCTACAATGAGCAGTTCTTC
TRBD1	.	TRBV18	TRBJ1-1	CASSPPGQGQNTEAFF	TGTGCCAGCTCACCTCCGGGACAGGGGCAGAACACTGAAGCTTTCTTT
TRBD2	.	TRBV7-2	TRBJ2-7	CASSASGTSGYEQYF	TGTGCCAGCAGCGCCTCCGGGACTAGCGGCTACGAGCAGTACTTC
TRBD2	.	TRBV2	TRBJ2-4	CASSYQFSGRAGAKNIQYF	TGTGCCAGCAGCTACCAGTTTAGCGGGAGGGCCGGGGCCAAAAACATTCAGTACTTC
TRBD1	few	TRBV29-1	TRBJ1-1	CSAVGQGGNTEAFF	TGCAGCGCAGTCGGACAGGGTGGGAACACTGAAGCTTTCTTT
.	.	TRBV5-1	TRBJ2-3	CASSLGQATSTDTQYF	TGCGCCAGCAGCTTGGGACAGGCAACTAGCACAGATACGCAGTATTTT
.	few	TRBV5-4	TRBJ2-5	CASSSFRETQYF	TGTGCCAGCAGCTCTTTTAGAGAGACCCAGTACTTC
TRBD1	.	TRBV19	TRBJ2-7	CASTPRPTGFDEQYF	TGTGCCAGTACCCCTCGCCCGACAGGGTTCGACGAGCAGTACTTC
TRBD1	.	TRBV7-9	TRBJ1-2	CASSYRQGPYGYTF	TGTGCCAGCAGCTACCGACAGGGCCCCTATGGCTACACCTTC
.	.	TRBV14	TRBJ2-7	CASRAQGASEQYF	TGTGCCAGCAGGGCCCAAGGGGCTAGCGAGCAGTACTTC
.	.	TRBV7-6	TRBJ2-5	CAIGGQETQYF	TGTGCCATAGGGGGCCAAGAGACCCAGTACTTC
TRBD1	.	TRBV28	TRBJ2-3	CASSLSGQGRTDTQYF	TGTGCCAGCAGTTTATCGGGACAGGGGAGGACAGATACGCAGTATTTT
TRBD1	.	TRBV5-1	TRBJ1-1	CASSLGQGKSEAFF	TGCGCCAGCAGCCTGGGACAGGGGAAGAGTGAAGCTTTCTTT
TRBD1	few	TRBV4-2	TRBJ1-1	CASSLGDRVNTEAFF	TGTGCCAGCAGCCTCGGGGACAGGGTGAACACTGAAGCTTTCTTT
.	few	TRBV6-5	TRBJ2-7	CASRFRIHAAEQYF	TGTGCCAGCAGATTCAGGATCCACGCCGCCGAGCAGTACTTC
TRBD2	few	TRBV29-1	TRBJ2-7	CSAGTSGSYEQYF	TGCAGCGCCGGGACTAGCGGTTCCTACGAGCAGTACTTC
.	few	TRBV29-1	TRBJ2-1	CSVMAASYNEQFF	TGCAGCGTCATGGCCGCATCCTACAATGAGCAGTTCTTC
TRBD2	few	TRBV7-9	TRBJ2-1	CASSLERGSYNEQFF	TGTGCCAGCAGCTTAGAGCGGGGATCCTACAATGAGCAGTTCTTC
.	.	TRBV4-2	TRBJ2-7	CASSSAYEQYF	TGTGCCAGCAGCTCCGCCTACGAGCAGTACTTC